The clone carrying this T cell receptor beta chain was picked up one time. Its target is unknown. The entry originates in a study of cytomegalovirus exposure and HLA in healthy donors. Germline CDR1 is MNHNY and CDR2 is SVGAGI (reference sequence). The CDR3 contains 15 residues. Trimming stripped 11 bases from V and 5 bases from J, with 19 bases between. The study, taken as a whole, reports: The authors later found most CMV-associated TCR beta chains appeared HLA-restricted. Available immune exposure information was restricted to CMV serostatus only.

The PCR employed 60 Vbeta primers together with 13 Jbeta primers. Assay: immunoSEQ multiplex PCR; the TCRdb copy retains only in-frame clones and omits some. Of more than 130,000 clones in the sample, 78% were seen once. The chain carries TRBV6-6 and TRBJ1-6, with a tentative D call TRBD1 (5 bases). Sequencing was done on a sample of PBMCs. The sequence came from a male donor in good health and CMV-seronegative. This CDR3 is CASFVRGVHNSPLHF. Written as DNA, the CDR3 is TGTGCCTCCTTTGTAAGGGGCGTCCATAATTCACCCCTCCACTTT.